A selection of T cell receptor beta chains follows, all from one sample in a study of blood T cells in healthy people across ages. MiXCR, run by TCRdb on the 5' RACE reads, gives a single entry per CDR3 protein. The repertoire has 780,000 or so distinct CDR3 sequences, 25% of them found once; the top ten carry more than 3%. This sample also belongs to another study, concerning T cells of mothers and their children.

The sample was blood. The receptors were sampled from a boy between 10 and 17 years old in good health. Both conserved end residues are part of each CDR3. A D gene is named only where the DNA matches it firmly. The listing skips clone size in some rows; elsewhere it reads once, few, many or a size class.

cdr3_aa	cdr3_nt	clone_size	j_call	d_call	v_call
CASSPDRGVGEQFF	TGTGCCAGCAGTCCAGACAGGGGGGTTGGTGAGCAGTTCTTC	.	TRBJ2-1	TRBD1	TRBV7-9
CASSWGDRTTSTDTQYF	TGCGCCAGCAGCTGGGGGGACAGGACTACTAGCACAGATACGCAGTATTTT	few	TRBJ2-3	TRBD1	TRBV5-1
CASSTRGLRAFF	TGTGCCAGCAGCACCAGAGGTCTCCGTGCTTTCTTT	few	TRBJ1-1	.	TRBV7-2
CASSQGTGALYNEQFF	TGCGCCAGCAGCCAAGGAACGGGGGCACTGTACAATGAGCAGTTCTTC	.	TRBJ2-1	.	TRBV4-3
CASSLNRVDYNEQFF	TGTGCCAGCAGCTTAAACAGGGTCGACTACAATGAGCAGTTCTTC	.	TRBJ2-1	.	TRBV7-3
CASNGDLYNEQFF	TGTGCCAGCAACGGGGACTTGTACAATGAGCAGTTCTTC	few	TRBJ2-1	.	TRBV2
CASSLGYGGMETQYF	TGTGCCAGCAGCTTAGGGTACGGGGGAATGGAGACCCAGTACTTC	few	TRBJ2-5	.	TRBV13
CASSLNDIGANVLTF	TGTGCCAGCAGTTTGAACGATATTGGGGCCAACGTCCTGACTTTC	.	TRBJ2-6	.	TRBV27
CASRASGPKGTYEQYF	TGTGCCAGCAGAGCTAGCGGCCCCAAGGGCACCTACGAGCAGTACTTC	few	TRBJ2-7	TRBD2	TRBV28
CASSQDGAGLAGVEETQYF	TGCGCCAGCAGCCAAGACGGGGCGGGACTAGCGGGAGTTGAAGAGACCCAGTACTTC	few	TRBJ2-5	TRBD2	TRBV4-1
CASSPLAGVIGTQYF	TGTGCCAGCAGTCCTTTAGCGGGAGTAATAGGTACGCAGTATTTT	few	TRBJ2-3	TRBD2	TRBV27
CASSFLGQGLSEQYF	TGTGCCAGCAGTTTTTTGGGACAGGGGTTGTCCGAGCAGTACTTC	.	TRBJ2-7	TRBD1	TRBV12-3/TRBV12-4
CASSFSPDRPGEAQHF	TGTGCCAGCAGTTTTTCCCCCGACAGGCCCGGGGAGGCCCAGCATTTT	.	TRBJ1-5	.	TRBV27
CASSSPSVGGGNTIYF	TGTGCCAGCAGCTCACCTTCGGTAGGGGGAGGAAACACCATATATTTT	.	TRBJ1-3	.	TRBV7-9
CVTSEGSLGYTF	TGTGTCACCAGTGAGGGTTCCCTAGGCTACACCTTC	few	TRBJ1-2	.	TRBV24-1
CASSLAMPRGTQYF	TGTGCCAGCAGCTTAGCGATGCCGAGGGGTACGCAGTATTTT	few	TRBJ2-3	.	TRBV7-2
CASSLSGTGRYEQYF	TGTGCCAGCAGTTTATCCGGGACAGGACGCTACGAGCAGTACTTC	many	TRBJ2-7	TRBD1	TRBV27
CSVVPPRGSGEQFF	TGCAGCGTTGTTCCGCCAAGGGGGTCCGGTGAGCAGTTCTTC	.	TRBJ2-1	.	TRBV29-1
CASNRRRTYEQYF	TGTGCCTCAAACAGACGGCGAACCTACGAGCAGTACTTC	.	TRBJ2-7	.	TRBV30
CSAATGSSSYEQYF	TGCAGTGCGGCCACAGGGTCAAGCTCCTACGAGCAGTACTTC	few	TRBJ2-7	.	TRBV20-1
CASSVALGEDYGYTF	TGTGCCAGCAGCGTGGCTCTCGGCGAGGACTATGGCTACACCTTC	few	TRBJ1-2	.	TRBV9
CSARTSRTDTQYF	TGCAGTGCTAGGACTTCCCGCACAGATACGCAGTATTTT	.	TRBJ2-3	.	TRBV20-1
CASSFARELYEAFF	TGTGCCAGCAGCTTTGCCAGGGAGTTATATGAGGCTTTCTTT	.	TRBJ1-1	.	TRBV7-9
CASSQETSGLGEMKTQYF	TGCGCCAGCAGCCAAGAGACCTCGGGGCTAGGAGAGATGAAGACCCAGTACTTC	few	TRBJ2-5	.	TRBV4-3
CASSPTAGGASMWPEAFF	TGCGCCAGCAGCCCCACCGCAGGGGGCGCGTCGATGTGGCCAGAAGCTTTCTTT	.	TRBJ1-1	TRBD1	TRBV4-3
CSARQVNNQPQHF	TGCAGTGCTAGGCAAGTGAATAATCAGCCCCAGCATTTT	few	TRBJ1-5	.	TRBV20-1
CASSLPGGIEQFF	TGTGCCAGCAGCTTACCCGGGGGGATTGAGCAGTTCTTC	.	TRBJ2-1	TRBD2	TRBV7-3
CSAYLAISYEQYF	TGCAGTGCCTATCTAGCGATCTCCTACGAGCAGTACTTC	few	TRBJ2-7	.	TRBV20-1
CASSAEQGTNYNEQFF	TGTGCCAGCAGCGCGGAACAGGGAACGAATTACAATGAGCAGTTCTTC	.	TRBJ2-1	.	TRBV5-6
CASRARGLTGELFF	TGTGCCAGCAGGGCCCGGGGACTAACCGGGGAGCTGTTTTTT	few	TRBJ2-2	TRBD2	TRBV12-3/TRBV12-4
CAISVGGDGKLFF	TGTGCCATCAGTGTCGGAGGGGACGGAAAACTGTTTTTT	few	TRBJ1-4	.	TRBV10-3
CASSLGFGTGDFYEQYF	TGTGCCAGCAGCTTAGGCTTCGGGACAGGGGATTTCTACGAGCAGTACTTC	.	TRBJ2-7	TRBD1	TRBV11-2
CASSPQRQGGTWAIYF	TGTGCCAGCAGCCCTCAGAGACAGGGGGGAACGTGGGCCATATATTTT	few	TRBJ1-3	TRBD1	TRBV7-6
CASIGGQMGEQYF	TGTGCCAGCATCGGGGGACAGATGGGCGAGCAGTACTTC	.	TRBJ2-7	.	TRBV6-6
CASSEDLPLNEKLFF	TGTGCCAGCAGTGAAGACCTACCACTGAATGAAAAACTGTTTTTT	.	TRBJ1-4	.	TRBV25-1
CASSPPVEGNYGYTF	TGTGCCAGCAGCCCCCCAGTTGAGGGTAACTATGGCTACACCTTC	few	TRBJ1-2	.	TRBV7-9
CASSLYLGATSTDTQYF	TGTGCCAGCAGCTTATATCTGGGGGCTACTAGCACAGATACGCAGTATTTT	.	TRBJ2-3	.	TRBV11-2